This T cell receptor (beta chain) was recovered during a study of CD8 T cells in Susac syndrome. The CDR3 extends over 16 amino acids. Between the trimmed V and J ends, which lost 0 bases and 4 bases, there was a span of 15 bases. Germline lookup yields CDR1 MNHEY and CDR2 SMNVEV (reference sequence). Random hexamers were used to reverse transcribe 0.5 to 1 ug of RNA. TCRdb re-called the immunoSEQ multiplex PCR reads through MiXCR, storing one row per CDR3 protein. The sample lists approximately 130,000 distinct CDR3 sequences; less than 95% were seen once. The chain combines TRBV27 with TRBJ2-5; perhaps TRBD2 as D (6 bases). Sequencing was performed on CD4+ T cells from PBMCs. This TCR derives from a human donor in good health. The CDR3 reads CASSLSRGGGVETQYF. As DNA, the CDR3 is TGTGCCAGCAGTTTATCGCGGGGTGGGGGTGTAGAGACCCAGTACTTC.